This T cell receptor (beta chain) came from a study of T cells in Graves' hyperthyroidism and ophthalmopathy. TCR beta CDR3 sequences were amplified from RNA transcripts. Researchers ran a first-round RT-PCR on the TCR CDR3 using the HTBI primer set. TCRdb reanalysed the multiplex PCR reads using MiXCR and keeps one entry per CDR3 protein. The table records under 350,000 distinct CDR3 sequences, over 15% of them present only once. V shed 7 bases and J 8 bases; nucleotides not matched to a gene: 13. Germline loops: CDR1 SGHRS, CDR2 YFSETQ. The CDR3 contains 15 residues. This TCR derives from an older woman with Graves' ophthalmopathy. The chain carries TRBV5-1 and TRBJ2-1; TRBD1 matches at 9 bases. The sequencing input was blood. The CDR3 DNA is TGCGCCAGCTTCATGGGACAGGGAATCAGGGATGAGCAGTTCTTC. Translated: CASFMGQGIRDEQFF.